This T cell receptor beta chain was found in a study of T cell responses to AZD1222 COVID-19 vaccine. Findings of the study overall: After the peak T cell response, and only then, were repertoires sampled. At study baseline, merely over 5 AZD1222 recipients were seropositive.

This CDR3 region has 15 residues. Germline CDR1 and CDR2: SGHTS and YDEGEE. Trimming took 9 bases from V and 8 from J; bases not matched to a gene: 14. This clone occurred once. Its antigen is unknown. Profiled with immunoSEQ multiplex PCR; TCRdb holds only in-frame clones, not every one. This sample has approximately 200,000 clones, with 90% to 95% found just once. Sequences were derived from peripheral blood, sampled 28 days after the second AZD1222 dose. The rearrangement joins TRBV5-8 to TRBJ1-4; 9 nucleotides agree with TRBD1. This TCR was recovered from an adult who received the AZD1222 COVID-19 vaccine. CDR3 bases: TGTGCCACCAAAACTACCGGGACAGGGCAGGAAAAACTGTTTTTT. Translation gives CATKTTGTGQEKLFF.